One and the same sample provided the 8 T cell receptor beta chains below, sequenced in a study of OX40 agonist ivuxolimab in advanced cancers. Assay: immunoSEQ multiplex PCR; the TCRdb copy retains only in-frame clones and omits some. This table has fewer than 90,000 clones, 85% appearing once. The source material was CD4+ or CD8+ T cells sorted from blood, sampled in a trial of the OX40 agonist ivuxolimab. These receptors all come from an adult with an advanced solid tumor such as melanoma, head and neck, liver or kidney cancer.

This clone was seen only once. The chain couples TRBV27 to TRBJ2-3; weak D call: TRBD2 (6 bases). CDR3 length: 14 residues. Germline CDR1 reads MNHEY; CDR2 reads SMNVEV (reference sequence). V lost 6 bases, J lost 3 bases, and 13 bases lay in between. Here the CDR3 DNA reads TGTGCCAGCAGCCTTCGGGCGGGAACAGATACGCAGTATTTT. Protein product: CASSLRAGTDTQYF.

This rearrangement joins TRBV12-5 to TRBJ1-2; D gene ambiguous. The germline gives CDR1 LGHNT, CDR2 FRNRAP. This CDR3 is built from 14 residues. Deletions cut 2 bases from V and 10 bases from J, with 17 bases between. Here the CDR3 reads CASGLSPTRPDYTF. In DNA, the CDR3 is TGTGCTAGTGGTTTGTCGCCTACTCGACCCGACTACACCTTC.

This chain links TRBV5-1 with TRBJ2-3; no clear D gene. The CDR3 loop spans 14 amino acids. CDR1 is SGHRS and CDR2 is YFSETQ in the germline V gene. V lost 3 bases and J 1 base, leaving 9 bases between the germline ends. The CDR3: CASSSPEGTDTQYF. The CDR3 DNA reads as TGCGCCAGCAGCTCCCCTGAGGGCACAGATACGCAGTATTTT.

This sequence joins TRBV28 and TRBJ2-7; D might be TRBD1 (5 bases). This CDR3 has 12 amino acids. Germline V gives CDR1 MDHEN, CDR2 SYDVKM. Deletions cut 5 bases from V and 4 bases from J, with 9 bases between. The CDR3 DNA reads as TGTGCCAGCAGTCTGTACAGGTACGAGCAGTACTTC. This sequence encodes CASSLYRYEQYF.

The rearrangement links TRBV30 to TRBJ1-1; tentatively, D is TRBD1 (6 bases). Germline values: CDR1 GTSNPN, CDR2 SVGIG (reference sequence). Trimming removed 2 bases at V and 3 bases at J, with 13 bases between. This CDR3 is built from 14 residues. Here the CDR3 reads CAWSQGLVDTEAFF. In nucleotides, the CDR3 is TGTGCCTGGAGTCAGGGGTTGGTGGACACTGAAGCTTTCTTT.

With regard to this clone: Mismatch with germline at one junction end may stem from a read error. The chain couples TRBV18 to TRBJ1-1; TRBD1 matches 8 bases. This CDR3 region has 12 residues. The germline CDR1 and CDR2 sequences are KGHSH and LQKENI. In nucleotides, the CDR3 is TGTGCCAGCTCACCGACAGGGGAAGAGAGAATCTTT. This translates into CASSPTGEERIF.

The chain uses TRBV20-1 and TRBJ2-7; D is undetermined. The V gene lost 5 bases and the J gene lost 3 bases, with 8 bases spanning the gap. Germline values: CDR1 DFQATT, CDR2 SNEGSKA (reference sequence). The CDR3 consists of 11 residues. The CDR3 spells CSAFSLYEQYF. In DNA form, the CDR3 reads TGCAGTGCTTTCAGCCTCTACGAGCAGTACTTC.

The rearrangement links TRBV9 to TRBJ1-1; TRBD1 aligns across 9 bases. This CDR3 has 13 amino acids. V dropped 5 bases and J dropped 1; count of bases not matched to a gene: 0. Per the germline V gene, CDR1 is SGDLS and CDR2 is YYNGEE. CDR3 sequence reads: CASRGQGNTEAFF. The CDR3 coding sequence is TGTGCCAGCAGGGGACAGGGGAACACTGAAGCTTTCTTT.